A single sample gave rise to the 17 T cell receptor beta chains below, sequenced in a study of shared clonotypes between healthy human individuals. The repertoire was sequenced with immunoSEQ multiplex PCR; TCRdb's copy has only in-frame clones and lacks some. The sample lists about 710,000 clones, around four fifths seen once, with under 2% in the top ten. What was sequenced was memory CD4+ T cells sorted from blood. Subset given: CD45RA-negative fraction. The receptors derive from a woman under 40 in good health.

Here the CDR3 reads CASSFGDSGNTIYF. For the CDR3, the DNA is TGCGCCAGCAGCTTCGGTGACTCTGGAAACACCATATATTTT. The chain joins TRBV5-1 to TRBJ1-3, with D uncertain. This CDR3 has 14 amino acids. Trimming left V 2 bases short and J 0 bases short, with 6 bases between. Germline lookup yields CDR1 SGHRS and CDR2 YFSETQ.

This chain links TRBV19 with TRBJ2-1; D may be TRBD1 or TRBD2 (6 bases each). Per the germline V gene, CDR1 is LNHDA and CDR2 is SQIVND (reference sequence). The CDR3 has 13 amino acids. Between the trimmed V and J ends, which lost 4 bases and 9 bases, there was a span of 13 bases. This chain's CDR3 is CASSKNGGTEQFF. The CDR3 DNA sequence: TGTGCCAGTAGTAAAAACGGGGGCACTGAGCAGTTCTTC.

CDR3 loop: CASSLNGGPQETQYF. CDR3 coding DNA: TGTGCCAGCTCACTAAATGGGGGCCCCCAAGAGACCCAGTACTTC. This chain connects TRBV18 to TRBJ2-5; the D gene is possibly TRBD1 (6 bases). V was cut by 4 bases and J by 1 base, with 13 bases left in between. Per germline, CDR1 KGHSH and CDR2 LQKENI. This CDR3 contains 15 residues.

The chain carries TRBV18 and TRBJ2-2, with unresolved D. The ends were cut back, 0 bases at V and 0 bases at J, with 8 bases in the middle. Germline CDR1 reads KGHSH; CDR2 reads LQKENI. This CDR3 comprises 16 residues. CDR3 sequence: CASSPPGGPNTGELFF. CDR3 nucleotide sequence: TGTGCCAGCTCACCACCGGGCGGACCGAACACCGGGGAGCTGTTTTTT.

This clone has just a few counts. V and J are TRBV4-2 and TRBJ2-2; the match to TRBD2 covers 10 bases. Trimming took 0 bases from V and 6 from J; bases not matched to a gene: 10. Germline lookup yields CDR1 LGHNA and CDR2 YNFKEQ. The CDR3 spans 18 residues. The CDR3 nucleotides are TGTGCCAGCAGCCAAGAGCCGACGGGACTAGCGTTGGCCGGGGAGCTGTTTTTT. It translates to CASSQEPTGLALAGELFF.

About this clone itself: With a far larger clone one base away, a read error is the likely cause. Other DNA sequences in the sample encode the same CDR3. This CDR3 reads CASRGGSLKTQYF. The CDR3 nucleotides are TGTGCCAGCAGAGGGGGGAGTTTGAAGACCCAGTACTTC. The chain carries TRBV4-2 and TRBJ2-5; TRBD1 or TRBD2 may be the D gene (6 bases each). The V and J ends lost 6 bases and 6 bases respectively, with 14 bases between them. Germline assignment: CDR1 LGHNA and CDR2 YNFKEQ. CDR3 length: 13 amino acids.

In regard to this clone: Different DNA sequences within this sample yield the same CDR3. The gene calls are TRBV5-5 and TRBJ1-5; D possibly corresponds to TRBD1 (5 bases). CDR1 is SGHKS and CDR2 is YYEKEE in the germline V gene (reference sequence). Trimming stripped 0 bases from V and 7 bases from J, with 8 bases between. The CDR3 length is 13 residues. The CDR3 DNA reads as TGTGCCAGCAGCTTGGATTGGGGGCAGCCCCAGCATTTT. This translates into CASSLDWGQPQHF.

The chain has TRBV10-3 and TRBJ1-1, with 12 bases aligning to TRBD1. The CDR3 extends over 17 amino acids. Germline V lookup: CDR1 ENHRY, CDR2 SYGVKD. The V gene end was trimmed by 5 bases and the J gene end by 3 bases; junction bases not matched to a gene: 10. CDR3 protein: CAISPWGTGGDYTEAFF. The CDR3 nucleotides are TGTGCCATCAGTCCGTGGGGGACAGGGGGCGATTACACTGAAGCTTTCTTT.

The chain combines TRBV7-2 with TRBJ2-7; TRBD1 matches 10 bases. V was clipped by 4 bases and J by 6 bases; unmatched bases: 6. CDR1 is SGHTA and CDR2 is FQGNSA in the germline V gene. The CDR3 sequence is 14 residues long. The DNA of the CDR3 is TGTGCCAGCAGCTCAGGGACAGGGGACGTCGAGCAGTACTTC. Its protein is CASSSGTGDVEQYF.

The chain joins TRBV5-6 to TRBJ2-3, with D maybe TRBD1 (6 bases). The CDR3 runs to 15 residues. Trimming cost V 5 bases and J 5 bases, with 18 bases left between them. Per the germline V gene, CDR1 is SGHDT and CDR2 is YYEEEE. Here the CDR3 DNA reads TGTGCCAGCAGGCTCCAGGGGAATCTAGGAGATACGCAGTATTTT. Translated: CASRLQGNLGDTQYF.

To note about this clone: Other DNA sequences in the sample encode the same CDR3. The chain carries TRBV28 and TRBJ1-2; D is unresolved. The germline V and J ends were trimmed by 6 bases and 2 bases, with 7 bases remaining between them. The CDR3 is made up of 12 amino acids. Germline-derived CDR1 and CDR2 are MDHEN and SYDVKM. CDR3 nucleotide sequence: TGTGCCAGCAGCCTACGAAACTATGGCTACACCTTC. It yields the protein CASSLRNYGYTF.

This clone has only a few counts. Other DNA sequences in the sample encode the same CDR3. The V call is TRBV11-3, the J call TRBJ2-7; D not certain. Trimming pared 2 bases from V and 1 base from J, leaving 6 bases between. CDR1 and CDR2 (germline): SGHNT, YENEEA. The CDR3 sequence is 13 residues long. The DNA for the CDR3 is TGTGCCAGCAGCTTATACGGGTCCTACGAGCAGTACTTC. Its protein is CASSLYGSYEQYF.

This chain links TRBV9 with TRBJ2-5; maybe TRBD2 (6 bases). Between the trimmed V and J ends, which lost 4 bases and 1 base, there was a span of 20 bases. Germline lookup yields CDR1 SGDLS and CDR2 YYNGEE. CDR3 length: 17 amino acids. The CDR3 coding sequence is TGTGCCAGCAGCTCCCAGGGCGGGGTTTGGGGCCAAGAGACCCAGTACTTC. This encodes CASSSQGGVWGQETQYF. The full variable domain, completed using reference TRBV9 and TRBJ2-5, is DSGVTQTPKHLITATGQRVTLRCSPRSGDLSVYWYQQSLDQGLQFLIQYYNGEERAKGNILERFSAQQFPDLHSELNLSSLELGDSALYFCASSSQGGVWGQETQYFGPGTRLLVL.

In this sample, this clone turned up once. CDR3 DNA: TGCGCCAGCAGCTCCGGGACAGGGGAGAAGACCCAGTACTTC. This encodes CASSSGTGEKTQYF. The chain couples TRBV5-1 to TRBJ2-5, with 10 bases fitting TRBD1. The V gene end was trimmed by 3 bases and the J gene end by 6 bases; junction bases not matched to a gene: 5. Germline V gene lookup returns CDR1 SGHRS and CDR2 YFSETQ. CDR3 size: 14 residues.

This chain joins TRBV18 and TRBJ2-7; 10 bases align to TRBD2. Germline loops: CDR1 KGHSH, CDR2 LQKENI. The CDR3 contains 14 residues. Unmatched junction bases numbered 3, after V lost 3 bases and J lost 4 bases. The CDR3 loop is CASSPGTSVYEQYF. The CDR3 bases are TGTGCCAGCTCACCCGGGACTAGCGTTTACGAGCAGTACTTC.

This clone has ten or more counts. The sample holds other DNA sequences that translate to the same CDR3. This rearrangement joins TRBV10-2 to TRBJ1-5, with D uncertain. V lost 6 bases and J 0 bases, leaving 6 bases between the germline ends. CDR3 length: 13 residues. CDR1 and CDR2 from the germline V gene are WSHSY and SAAADI. The CDR3 DNA is TGCGCCAGCAGAGAGAATAGCAATCAGCCCCAGCATTTT. Amino acid sequence: CASRENSNQPQHF.

The chain is built from TRBV2 and TRBJ2-7, with no clear D. Per germline, CDR1 SNHLY and CDR2 FYNNEI. The CDR3 is 14 residues long. Deletions cut 2 bases from V and 0 bases from J, with 8 bases between. The CDR3 is CASSERISSYEQYF. The DNA for the CDR3 is TGTGCCAGCAGTGAAAGGATTAGCTCCTACGAGCAGTACTTC.